Sequencing of this T cell receptor (beta chain) was carried out in a study of shared clonotypes between healthy human individuals. With respect to this clone: Its antigen is not known.

Overall study results and limits: Larger estimated richness was generally seen in naive subsets than in memory subsets. Sequencing depth was expected to affect clonotype sharing among donors.

Measured with immunoSEQ multiplex PCR; TCRdb has only the in-frame clones, and not every one. The table has 2.3 million or so clones, 85% to 95% seen once; the top ten hold about 0.39%. Material: naive CD4+ T cells from PBMCs. Subset meaning: CD45RA+ positively selected. The TCR originated in a man between 18 and 35 years old in good health. Some clones in this sample may be carry-over from other donors' samples.

The CDR3 spells CASSVLAGVVADTQYF. In DNA form, the CDR3 reads TGTGCCAGCAGCGTTCTAGCGGGAGTTGTGGCAGATACGCAGTATTTT. This chain uses TRBV9 with TRBJ2-3; 10 bases are shared with TRBD2. Unmatched junction bases numbered 7, after V lost 2 bases and J lost 4 bases. The CDR3 covers 16 residues. Germline V lookup: CDR1 SGDLS, CDR2 YYNGEE.